This record looks at one TCR beta chain sequence and its context. This entry belongs to a study of blood T cell repertoires in COVID-19. TCRdb's copy holds only in-frame clones and misses some; the assay was immunoSEQ multiplex PCR. The repertoire holds 300,000 to 450,000 clones, approximately 89% seen once, with around 3.9% in the top ten. Sequencing used peripheral blood. The origin of this receptor is a woman aged 55-69 years with COVID-19, enrolled during active disease.

CDR3 DNA sequence: TGTGCCAGCACCCTGGGGGGGGCTGGCTATGGCTACACCTTC. It yields the protein CASTLGGAGYGYTF. The J gene is TRBJ1-2, the V gene TRBV2; D possibly corresponds to TRBD1 (6 bases). There are 14 residues in the CDR3. The germline CDR1 and CDR2 sequences are SNHLY and FYNNEI. Trimming left V 7 bases short and J 4 bases short, with 16 bases between.